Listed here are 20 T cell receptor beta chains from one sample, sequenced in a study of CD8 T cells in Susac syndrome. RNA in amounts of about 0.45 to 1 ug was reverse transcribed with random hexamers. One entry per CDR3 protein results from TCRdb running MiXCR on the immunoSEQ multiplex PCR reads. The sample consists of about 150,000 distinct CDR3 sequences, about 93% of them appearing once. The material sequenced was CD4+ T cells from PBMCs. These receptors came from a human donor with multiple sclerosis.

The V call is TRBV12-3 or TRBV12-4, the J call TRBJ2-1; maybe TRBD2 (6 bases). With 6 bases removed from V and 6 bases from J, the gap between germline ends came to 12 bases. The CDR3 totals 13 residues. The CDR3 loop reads CASSSHGGNEQFF. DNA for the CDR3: TGTGCCAGCAGCTCACACGGGGGCAATGAGCAGTTCTTC.

CDR3 in amino acids: CASSFAVGSYNEQFF. CDR3 DNA sequence: TGCGCCAGCAGCTTCGCAGTAGGCTCCTACAATGAGCAGTTCTTC. This chain uses TRBV5-1 with TRBJ2-1, with no clear D. The CDR3 is 15 residues long. V shed 2 bases and J shed 0 bases, with 9 bases lying between them. Germline V CDR1 and CDR2: SGHRS, YFSETQ.

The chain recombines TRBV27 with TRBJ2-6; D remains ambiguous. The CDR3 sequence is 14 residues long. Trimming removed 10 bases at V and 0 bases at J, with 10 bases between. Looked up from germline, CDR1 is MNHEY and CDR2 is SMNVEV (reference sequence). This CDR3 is CATTVSSGANVLTF. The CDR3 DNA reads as TGTGCCACTACCGTTAGCTCTGGGGCCAACGTCCTGACTTTC. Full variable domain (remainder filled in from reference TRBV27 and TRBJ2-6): EAQVTQNPRYLITVTGKKLTVTCSQNMNHEYMSWYRQDPGLGLRQIYYSMNVEVTDKGDVPEGYKVSRKEKRNFPLILESPSPNQTSLYFCATTVSSGANVLTFGAGSRLTVL.

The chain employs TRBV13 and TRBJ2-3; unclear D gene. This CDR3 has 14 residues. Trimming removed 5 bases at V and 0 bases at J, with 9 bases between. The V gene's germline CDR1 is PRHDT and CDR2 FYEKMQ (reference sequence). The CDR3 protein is CASSTRRSTDTQYF. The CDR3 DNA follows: TGTGCCAGCAGCACCCGGCGCAGCACAGATACGCAGTATTTT. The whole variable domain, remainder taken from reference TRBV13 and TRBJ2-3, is AAGVIQSPRHLIKEKRETATLKCYPIPRHDTVYWYQQGPGQDPQFLISFYEKMQSDKGSIPDRFSAQQFSDYHSELNMSSLELGDSALYFCASSTRRSTDTQYFGPGTRLTVL.

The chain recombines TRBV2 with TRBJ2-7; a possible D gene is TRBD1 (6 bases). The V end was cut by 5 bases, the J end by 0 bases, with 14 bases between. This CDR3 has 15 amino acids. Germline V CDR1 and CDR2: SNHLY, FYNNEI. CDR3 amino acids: CASSSGTPSSYEQYF. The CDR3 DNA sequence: TGTGCCAGCAGTTCCGGGACACCAAGCTCCTACGAGCAGTACTTC.

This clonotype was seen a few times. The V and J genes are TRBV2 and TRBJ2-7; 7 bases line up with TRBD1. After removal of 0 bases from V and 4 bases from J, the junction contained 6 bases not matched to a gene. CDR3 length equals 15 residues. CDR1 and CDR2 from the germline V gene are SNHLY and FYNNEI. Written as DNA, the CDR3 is TGTGCCAGCAGTGAAGCGGGGCAGGGGGTATACGAGCAGTACTTC. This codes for CASSEAGQGVYEQYF.

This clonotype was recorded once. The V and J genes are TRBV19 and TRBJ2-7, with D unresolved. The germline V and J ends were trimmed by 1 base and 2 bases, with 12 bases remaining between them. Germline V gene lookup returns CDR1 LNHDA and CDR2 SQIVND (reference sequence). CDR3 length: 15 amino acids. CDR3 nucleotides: TGTGCCAGTAGTATAGTATGGACGGATACCTACGAGCAGTACTTC. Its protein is CASSIVWTDTYEQYF. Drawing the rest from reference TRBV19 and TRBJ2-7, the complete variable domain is DGGITQSPKYLFRKEGQNVTLSCEQNLNHDAMYWYRQDPGQGLRLIYYSQIVNDFQKGDIAEGYSVSREKKESFPLTVTSAQKNPTAFYLCASSIVWTDTYEQYFGPGTRLTVT.

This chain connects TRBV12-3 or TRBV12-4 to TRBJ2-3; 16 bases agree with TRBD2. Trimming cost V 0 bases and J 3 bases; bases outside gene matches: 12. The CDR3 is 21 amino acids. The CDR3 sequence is CASSLAQRGLAGGLRTDTQYF. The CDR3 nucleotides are TGTGCCAGCAGTTTAGCACAAAGGGGACTAGCGGGGGGGCTACGGACAGATACGCAGTATTTT.

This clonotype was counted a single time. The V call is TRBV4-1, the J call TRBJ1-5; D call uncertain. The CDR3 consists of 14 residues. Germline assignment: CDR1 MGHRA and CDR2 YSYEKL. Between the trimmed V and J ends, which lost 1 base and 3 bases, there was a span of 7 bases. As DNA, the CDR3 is TGCGCCAGCAGCCAAGTAATGTCCAATCAGCCCCAGCATTTT. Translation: CASSQVMSNQPQHF.

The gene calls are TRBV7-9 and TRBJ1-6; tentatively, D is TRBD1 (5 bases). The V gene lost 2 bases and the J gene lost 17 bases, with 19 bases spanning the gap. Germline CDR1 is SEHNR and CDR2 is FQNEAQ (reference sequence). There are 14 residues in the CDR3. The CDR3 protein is CASSLRQQGGKFHF. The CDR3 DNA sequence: TGTGCCAGCAGCTTAAGACAGCAAGGAGGGAAATTCCACTTT.

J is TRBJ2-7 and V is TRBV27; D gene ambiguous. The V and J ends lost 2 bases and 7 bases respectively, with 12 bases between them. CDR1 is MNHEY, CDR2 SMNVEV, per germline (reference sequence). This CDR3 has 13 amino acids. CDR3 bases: TGTGCCAGCAGTTTAAATCCCGCTTCGGAGCAGTACTTC. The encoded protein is CASSLNPASEQYF.

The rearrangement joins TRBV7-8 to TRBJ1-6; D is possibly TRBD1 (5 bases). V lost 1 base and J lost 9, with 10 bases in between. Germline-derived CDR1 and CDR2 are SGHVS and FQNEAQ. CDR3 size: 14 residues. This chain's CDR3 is CASSLGDRRSPLHF. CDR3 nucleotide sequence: TGTGCCAGCAGCTTAGGAGACAGACGTTCACCCCTCCACTTT.

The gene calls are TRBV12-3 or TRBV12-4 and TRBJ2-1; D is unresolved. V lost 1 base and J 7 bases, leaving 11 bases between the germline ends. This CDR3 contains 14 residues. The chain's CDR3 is CASSLGPRRNEQFF. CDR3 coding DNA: TGTGCCAGCAGTTTAGGCCCTAGGCGGAATGAGCAGTTCTTC.

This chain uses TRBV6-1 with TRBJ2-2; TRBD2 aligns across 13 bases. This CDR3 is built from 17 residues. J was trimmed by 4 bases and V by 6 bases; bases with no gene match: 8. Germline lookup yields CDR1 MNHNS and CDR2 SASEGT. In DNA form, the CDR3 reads TGTGCCAGCAGGAAACTAGCGGGGGGGCTGAGCACCGGGGAGCTGTTTTTT. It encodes CASRKLAGGLSTGELFF.

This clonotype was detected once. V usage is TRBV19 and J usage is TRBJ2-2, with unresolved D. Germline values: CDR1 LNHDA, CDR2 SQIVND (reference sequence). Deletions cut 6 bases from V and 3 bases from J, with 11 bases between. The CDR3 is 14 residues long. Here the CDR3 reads CASRGRGDTGELFF. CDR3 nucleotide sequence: TGTGCCAGTAGGGGCAGAGGAGACACCGGGGAGCTGTTTTTT.

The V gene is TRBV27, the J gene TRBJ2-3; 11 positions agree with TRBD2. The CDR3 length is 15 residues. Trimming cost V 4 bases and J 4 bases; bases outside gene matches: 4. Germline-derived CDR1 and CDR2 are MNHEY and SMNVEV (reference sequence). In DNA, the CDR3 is TGTGCCAGCAGTTCTAGCGGGAGGCTCCCAGATACGCAGTATTTT. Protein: CASSSSGRLPDTQYF.

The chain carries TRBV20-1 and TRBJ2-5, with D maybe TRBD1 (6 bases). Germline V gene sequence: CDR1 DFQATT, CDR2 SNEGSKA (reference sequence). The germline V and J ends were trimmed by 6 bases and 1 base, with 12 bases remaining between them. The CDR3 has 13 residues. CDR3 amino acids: CSAINRVQETQYF. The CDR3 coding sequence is TGCAGTGCAATTAACAGGGTCCAAGAGACCCAGTACTTC.

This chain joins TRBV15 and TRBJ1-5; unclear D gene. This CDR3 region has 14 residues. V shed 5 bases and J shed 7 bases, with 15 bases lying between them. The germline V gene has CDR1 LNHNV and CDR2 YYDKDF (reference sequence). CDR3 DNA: TGTGCCACCAGCCTCAAAAAGGTTGGCCAGCCCCAGCATTTT. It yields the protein CATSLKKVGQPQHF. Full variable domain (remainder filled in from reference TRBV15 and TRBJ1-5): DAMVIQNPRYQVTQFGKPVTLSCSQTLNHNVMYWYQQKSSQAPKLLFHYYDKDFNNEADTPDNFQSRRPNTSFCFLDIRSPGLGDTAMYLCATSLKKVGQPQHFGDGTRLSIL.

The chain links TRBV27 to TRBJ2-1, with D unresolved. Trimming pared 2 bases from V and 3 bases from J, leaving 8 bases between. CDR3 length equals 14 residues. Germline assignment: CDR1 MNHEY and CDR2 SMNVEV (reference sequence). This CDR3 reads CASSLRLDYNEQFF. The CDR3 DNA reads TGTGCCAGCAGTTTACGGCTAGACTACAATGAGCAGTTCTTC.

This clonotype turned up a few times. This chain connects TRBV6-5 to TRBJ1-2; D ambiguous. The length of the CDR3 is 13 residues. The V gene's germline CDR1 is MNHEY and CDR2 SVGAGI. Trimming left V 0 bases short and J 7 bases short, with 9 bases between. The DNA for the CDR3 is TGTGCCAGCAGTTACTCCGGCAGGTCTGGCTACACCTTC. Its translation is CASSYSGRSGYTF.